The 15 T cell receptor beta chains given below trace back to one sample, sequenced in a study of T cell responses to AZD1222 COVID-19 vaccine. Method: immunoSEQ multiplex PCR; TCRdb's copy keeps in-frame clones and lacks some. The sample consists of some 200,000 clones, approximately 94% of them appearing once. The sequencing here drew on peripheral blood, taken on day 0 of MenACWY control vaccination. The origin of the receptors is an adult in good health.

The chain is built from TRBV18 and TRBJ2-7; possibly TRBD1 for D (6 bases). Germline V lookup: CDR1 KGHSH, CDR2 LQKENI. CDR3 length: 14 amino acids. Trimming left V 3 bases short and J 5 bases short, with 14 bases between. The CDR3 region has the DNA TGTGCCAGCTCACCGGGGGCAGGTGACAACGAGCAGTACTTC. Its translation: CASSPGAGDNEQYF.

The rearrangement links TRBV5-1 to TRBJ1-4, with TRBD1 matching over 7 bases. The length of the CDR3 is 16 residues. J lost 0 bases, V lost 4 bases, and 6 bases had no gene match. CDR1 is SGHRS, CDR2 YFSETQ, per germline. The CDR3 reads CASSRDSFATNEKLFF. The CDR3 nucleotides are TGCGCCAGCAGCCGGGACAGCTTTGCAACTAATGAAAAACTGTTTTTT.

The chain carries TRBV7-9 and TRBJ2-7; D is uncertain. This CDR3 is built from 12 residues. Germline V gene data show CDR1 as SEHNR and CDR2 as FQNEAQ (reference sequence). Trimming left V 3 bases short and J 6 bases short, with 9 bases between. For the CDR3, the DNA is TGTGCCAGCAGCTTCGGGCTGTCCGAGCAGTACTTC. Residues: CASSFGLSEQYF.

CDR3 DNA: TGTGCCAGCAGCTTGGGACAGATCGGAAATCAGCCCCAGCATTTT. Translated: CASSLGQIGNQPQHF. V is TRBV5-5 and J is TRBJ1-5; D is perhaps TRBD1 (5 bases). With 0 bases removed from V and 4 bases from J, the gap between germline ends came to 11 bases. In germline, CDR1 is SGHKS, CDR2 YYEKEE (reference sequence). The CDR3 length is 15 residues. Combining the CDR3 with reference TRBV5-5 and TRBJ1-5 gives the whole variable domain DAGVTQSPTHLIKTRGQQVTLRCSPISGHKSVSWYQQVLGQGPQFIFQYYEKEERGRGNFPDRFSARQFPNYSSELNVNALLLGDSALYLCASSLGQIGNQPQHFGDGTRLSIL.

The chain links TRBV11-1 to TRBJ2-2, with TRBD1 matching 8 bases. This CDR3 region has 16 residues. Trimming cost V 7 bases and J 0 bases; bases outside gene matches: 7. Germline V gene lookup returns CDR1 SGHAT and CDR2 FQDESV (reference sequence). The CDR3 loop is CASTKMGQANTGELFF. CDR3 nucleotides: TGTGCCAGCACAAAAATGGGACAGGCGAACACCGGGGAGCTGTTTTTT.

This clone was observed once. The chain couples TRBV19 to TRBJ1-5, with 7 bases matching TRBD1. The CDR3 covers 16 residues. The V gene end was trimmed by 2 bases and the J gene end by 8 bases; junction bases not matched to a gene: 12. From germline, CDR1 is LNHDA and CDR2 SQIVND (reference sequence). In nucleotides, the CDR3 is TGTGCCAGTAGTATACGTGGGACAGCCTCTTTTGAGCCCCAGCATTTT. This encodes CASSIRGTASFEPQHF.

V and J are TRBV5-8 and TRBJ2-3, with D perhaps assigned TRBD1 or TRBD2 (5 bases each). This CDR3 is built from 16 residues. Germline V lookup: CDR1 SGHTS, CDR2 YDEGEE. Trimming left V 1 base short and J 0 bases short, with 12 bases between. CDR3 DNA: TGTGCCAGCAGCTTGTTTTGGGGGTCTAGCACAGATACGCAGTATTTT. Translated: CASSLFWGSSTDTQYF.

J is TRBJ2-3 and V is TRBV4-1; D is unclear. V lost 0 bases to trimming and J lost 2 bases, with 9 bases between them. The CDR3 length is 15 residues. Germline values: CDR1 MGHRA, CDR2 YSYEKL. Here the CDR3 reads CASSQDVGYTDTQYF. The CDR3 nucleotides are TGCGCCAGCAGCCAAGATGTGGGTTACACAGATACGCAGTATTTT.

The rearrangement uses TRBV21-1 and TRBJ2-5; the table's D call, TRBD1, was not checked against the DNA. TRBV21-1 is shown as a pseudogene. The CDR3 sequence is 15 residues long. The CDR3 sequence is CASSKAGTGQETQYF. As DNA, the CDR3 is TGTGCCAGCAGCAAAGCAGGGACAGGGCAAGAGACCCAGTACTTC.

This rearrangement joins TRBV11-2 to TRBJ1-2; no clear D. V was clipped by 6 bases and J by 2 bases, with 13 bases between them. CDR3 size: 14 residues. Germline V lookup: CDR1 SGHAT, CDR2 FQNNGV. The CDR3 nucleotides read TGTGCCAGCAGGCCAGAGCCGGCGAACTATGGCTACACCTTC. It yields the protein CASRPEPANYGYTF. Full variable domain (remainder filled in from reference TRBV11-2 and TRBJ1-2): EAGVAQSPRYKIIEKRQSVAFWCNPISGHATLYWYQQILGQGPKLLIQFQNNGVVDDSQLPKDRFSAERLKGVDSTLKIQPAKLEDSAVYLCASRPEPANYGYTFGSGTRLTVV.

The chain recombines TRBV30 with TRBJ1-2; TRBD1 might be the D (6 bases). The V gene's germline CDR1 is GTSNPN and CDR2 SVGIG (reference sequence). The V gene lost 3 bases and the J gene lost 4 bases, with 18 bases spanning the gap. The CDR3 has 15 amino acids. The CDR3 DNA follows: TGTGCCTGGAGCTCCTCGGGACACCAAAGCTATGGCTACACCTTC. Encoded protein: CAWSSSGHQSYGYTF.

V is TRBV10-3 and J is TRBJ1-1, with D hard to call. V lost 3 bases, J lost 9 bases, and 14 bases lay in between. CDR1 and CDR2 from the germline V gene are ENHRY and SYGVKD. The CDR3 consists of 13 residues. The chain's CDR3 is CAISDLRVGKAFF. The CDR3 nucleotides read TGTGCCATCAGTGACCTGAGGGTGGGGAAAGCTTTCTTT.

In its sample, this clone was seen once. The J gene is TRBJ2-1, the V gene TRBV12-5, with D hard to call. CDR1 and CDR2 from the germline V gene are LGHNT and FRNRAP. The V and J ends lost 1 base and 1 base respectively, with 8 bases between them. The CDR3 is made up of 15 amino acids. This CDR3 is CASGLGPRSYNEQFF. In DNA, the CDR3 is TGTGCTAGTGGTTTGGGCCCTCGGTCCTACAATGAGCAGTTCTTC.

The V and J genes are TRBV10-2 and TRBJ1-1, with D uncertain. Trimming left V 4 bases short and J 7 bases short, with 10 bases between. The CDR3 loop spans 12 amino acids. Germline CDR1 and CDR2: WSHSY and SAAADI. In nucleotides, the CDR3 is TGCGCCAGCAGTGGGATGCAGCTTGAAGCTTTCTTT. Translated: CASSGMQLEAFF.

This clone was recorded only once. The rearrangement links TRBV6-5 to TRBJ2-7; no firm D call. Deletions cut 0 bases from V and 2 bases from J, with 11 bases between. CDR1 and CDR2 (germline): MNHEY, SVGAGI. This CDR3 is built from 15 residues. CDR3 nucleotide sequence: TGTGCCAGCAGTTACTCTGTCGGCGGCACCTACGAGCAGTACTTC. It specifies CASSYSVGGTYEQYF.